The next 15 T cell receptor beta chains were all read from a single sample in a study of blood T cells in healthy people across ages. With a J-beta primer mix and a sample-barcoded 5' primer, a second PCR ran about 7 to 11 cycles. TCRdb re-derived calls from the 5' RACE reads in MiXCR, one entry per CDR3 protein. The sample holds roughly 800,000 distinct CDR3 sequences, about 62% seen once. Sample: blood. These receptors were taken from a man aged 25-45 years in good health.

This chain joins TRBV11-2 and TRBJ2-1; D unresolved. The CDR3 has 10 amino acids. CDR1 is SGHAT, CDR2 FQNNGV, per germline. Trimming took 1 base from V and 15 from J, leaving 7 bases between them. CDR3 DNA sequence: TGTGCCAGCAGCTTAGGGTCCCGGTTCTTC. Translated, it gives CASSLGSRFF. Based on the CDR3 plus reference TRBV11-2 and TRBJ2-1, the full variable domain is EAGVAQSPRYKIIEKRQSVAFWCNPISGHATLYWYQQILGQGPKLLIQFQNNGVVDDSQLPKDRFSAERLKGVDSTLKIQPAKLEDSAVYLCASSLGSRFFGPGTRLTVL.

This sequence joins TRBV7-2 and TRBJ2-4; D is possibly TRBD1 or TRBD2 (5 bases each). CDR3 length: 14 residues. V shed 1 base and J shed 13 bases, with 17 bases lying between them. CDR1 and CDR2 from the germline V gene are SGHTA and FQGNSA. The CDR3 nucleotides are TGTGCCAGCAGCTTAGGACATTGGGGGAATGAGCAGTACTTC. It specifies CASSLGHWGNEQYF. The whole variable domain, filled in from reference TRBV7-2 and TRBJ2-4, reads GAGVSQSPSNKVTEKGKDVELRCDPISGHTALYWYRQSLGQGLEFLIYFQGNSAPDKSGLPSDRFSAERTGGSVSTLTIQRTQQEDSAVYLCASSLGHWGNEQYFGAGTRLSVL.

The chain recombines TRBV7-9 with TRBJ2-7; TRBD2 matches 10 bases. The germline V gene has CDR1 SEHNR and CDR2 FQNEAQ (reference sequence). J gave up 7 bases and V 3 bases, and 12 bases lay outside the gene matches. The CDR3 has 16 residues. CDR3 nucleotides: TGTGCCAGCAGCTTCCTAGCGGGAGCCCCCTACAATGAGCAGTACTTC. Its protein product is CASSFLAGAPYNEQYF.

The rearrangement joins TRBV7-9 to TRBJ2-7; D possibly corresponds to TRBD2 (6 bases). The CDR3 loop spans 15 amino acids. Germline CDR1 SEHNR, CDR2 FQNEAQ (reference sequence). V dropped 10 bases and J dropped 4 bases, with 23 bases sitting between them. The CDR3 is CATSGLQGVSYEQYF. The CDR3 DNA reads TGTGCCACCTCGGGACTCCAGGGAGTCTCATACGAGCAGTACTTC.

About this clonotype itself: This may stem from a read error, because a much larger clone lies one nucleotide away. The chain employs TRBV29-1 and TRBJ1-2; the D is unclear. Between the trimmed V and J ends, which lost 3 bases and 3 bases, there was a span of 8 bases. Germline V gives CDR1 SQVTM, CDR2 ANQGSEA. This CDR3 spans 12 amino acids. This CDR3 reads CSVDDTYYGYTF. The CDR3 nucleotides read TGCAGCGTTGATGACACTTACTATGGCTACACCTTC.

The CDR3 here is CASSYEGVRTGELFF. For the CDR3, the DNA is TGTGCCAGCAGTTACGAGGGGGTTCGCACCGGGGAGCTGTTTTTT. V gene TRBV6-6 combines with J gene TRBJ2-2, with D perhaps TRBD1 (6 bases). With 2 bases removed from V and 4 bases from J, the gap between germline ends came to 11 bases. The length of the CDR3 is 15 residues. Germline-derived CDR1 and CDR2 are MNHNY and SVGAGI (reference sequence).

The V call is TRBV6-5, the J call TRBJ1-2; 8 bases map to TRBD1. V lost 5 bases to trimming and J lost 5 bases; unmatched junction nucleotides: 10. The CDR3 totals 15 residues. Germline CDR1 reads MNHEY; CDR2 reads SVGAGI. The CDR3 loop is CASSSRTGRLYGYTF. The CDR3 DNA is TGTGCCAGCAGTAGCCGGACAGGGCGGTTATATGGCTACACCTTC.

This clonotype was picked up a small number of times. The V and J genes are TRBV28 and TRBJ2-7; 11 bases fit TRBD2. Germline loops: CDR1 MDHEN, CDR2 SYDVKM. Germline trimming cut 5 bases from V and 6 bases from J; bases unmatched to any gene: 3. CDR3 size: 13 residues. The DNA of the CDR3 is TGTGCCAGCAGTCTACTAGCGGGAGTCGAGCAGTACTTC. Translating it yields CASSLLAGVEQYF.

CDR3 amino acids: CSARDSRVVGNEQFF. The CDR3 region has the DNA TGCAGTGCTAGAGACTCTCGAGTAGTCGGCAATGAGCAGTTCTTC. The chain carries TRBV20-1 and TRBJ2-1, with D uncertain. The CDR3 spans 15 residues. V was pared by 0 bases and J by 6 bases, with 15 bases between. Germline CDR1 and CDR2: DFQATT and SNEGSKA (reference sequence).

The chain links TRBV20-1 to TRBJ2-3; possible D gene TRBD1, 6 bases. The CDR3 is 13 amino acids. V lost 8 bases and J 2 bases, leaving 14 bases between the germline ends. Germline V gene data show CDR1 as DFQATT and CDR2 as SNEGSKA (reference sequence). CDR3 amino acids: CSPNGQTTDTQYF. As DNA, the CDR3 is TGCAGTCCGAACGGACAGACCACAGATACGCAGTATTTT.

The chain carries TRBV7-3 and TRBJ2-7; 9 nucleotides agree with TRBD1. Germline V CDR1 and CDR2: SGHTA, FQGTGA. The V and J ends lost 0 bases and 2 bases, in that order; junction bases with no gene match: 2. This CDR3 has 15 residues. The CDR3: CASSLTGQGPYEQYF. The CDR3 DNA reads TGTGCCAGCAGCTTAACTGGACAGGGGCCCTACGAGCAGTACTTC. The variable domain in full, with the rest retrieved from reference TRBV7-3 and TRBJ2-7, is GAGVSQTPSNKVTEKGKYVELRCDPISGHTALYWYRQSLGQGPEFLIYFQGTGAADDSGLPNDRFFAVRPEGSVSTLKIQRTERGDSAVYLCASSLTGQGPYEQYFGPGTRLTVT.

The CDR3: CSVEGLPGQPQHF. The CDR3 DNA follows: TGCAGCGTTGAAGGCCTCCCAGGGCAGCCCCAGCATTTT. This chain uses TRBV29-1 with TRBJ1-5; tentatively, D is TRBD1 (5 bases). V lost 1 base to trimming and J lost 7 bases, with 11 bases between them. CDR1 and CDR2 (germline): SQVTM, ANQGSEA. This CDR3 is built from 13 residues.

This sequence joins TRBV20-1 and TRBJ2-3, with D possibly being TRBD1 (6 bases). Germline V lookup: CDR1 DFQATT, CDR2 SNEGSKA (reference sequence). The CDR3 is 16 residues long. V was shortened by 5 bases and J by 2 bases, with 20 bases between the two germline ends. The DNA of the CDR3 is TGCAGTGCTTTAAGTGTTCAGGGGTCCGTCACAGATACGCAGTATTTT. This encodes CSALSVQGSVTDTQYF.

This clonotype was counted ten times or more. The chain employs TRBV20-1 and TRBJ2-5; 9 bases agree with TRBD2. Per the germline V gene, CDR1 is DFQATT and CDR2 is SNEGSKA (reference sequence). This CDR3 has 15 amino acids. Trimming cost V 1 base and J 3 bases; bases outside gene matches: 6. CDR3 sequence reads: CSARGAGGPEETQYF. In DNA form, the CDR3 reads TGCAGTGCTAGAGGGGCGGGGGGGCCGGAAGAGACCCAGTACTTC.

This chain connects TRBV9 to TRBJ2-1; D perhaps matches TRBD2 (6 bases). This CDR3 spans 14 amino acids. In germline, CDR1 is SGDLS, CDR2 YYNGEE. V lost 1 base, J lost 8 bases, and 13 bases lay in between. The DNA of the CDR3 is TGTGCCAGCAGCGTATTGGGACTCAGAGATGAGCAGTTCTTC. It codes for CASSVLGLRDEQFF.